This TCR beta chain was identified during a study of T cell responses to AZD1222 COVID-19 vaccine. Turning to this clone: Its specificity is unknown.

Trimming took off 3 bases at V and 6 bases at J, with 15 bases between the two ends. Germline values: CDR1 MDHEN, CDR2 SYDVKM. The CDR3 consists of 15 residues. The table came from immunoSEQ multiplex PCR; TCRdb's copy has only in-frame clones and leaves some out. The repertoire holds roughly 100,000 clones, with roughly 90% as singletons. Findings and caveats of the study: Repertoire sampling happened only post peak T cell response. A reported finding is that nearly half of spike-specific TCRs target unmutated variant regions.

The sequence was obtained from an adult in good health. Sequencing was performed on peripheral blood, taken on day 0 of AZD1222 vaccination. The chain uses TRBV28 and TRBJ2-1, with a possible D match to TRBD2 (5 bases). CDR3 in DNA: TGTGCCAGCAGTTTTTATGGTGCTAGCATCAATGAGCAGTTCTTC. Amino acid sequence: CASSFYGASINEQFF.